The rows below give T cell receptor beta chains drawn from one sample of a study of T cell responses to AZD1222 COVID-19 vaccine. Sequencing used immunoSEQ multiplex PCR; TCRdb keeps in-frame clones, though not all of them. The profile shows approximately 140,000 clones, around nine tenths of them singletons. This sample comprised peripheral blood, obtained on day 0 of AZD1222 vaccination. The receptor source for this set is an adult in good health. CDR3s include the opening cysteine and the closing phenylalanine or tryptophan. A D gene is named only where the DNA matches it firmly. Only some rows state a clone size, as once, few, many or a class for expanded clones.

TGTGCCAGCTCACGACAGACCGACACAGATACGCAGTATTTT CASSRQTDTDTQYF NA NA TRBJ2-3 TRBV18
TGTGCCAGCTCACCGCCAGAAGGGTATCGCGCTGAAGCTTTCTTT CASSPPEGYRAEAFF NA NA TRBJ1-1 TRBV18
TGTGCCAGCTCACGGACTAGCGGGCCCAATGAGCAGTTCTTC CASSRTSGPNEQFF TRBD2 once TRBJ2-1 TRBV18
TGTGCCAGCAGTAGGAGGACAGGAAACAATCAGCCCCAGCATTTT CASSRRTGNNQPQHF TRBD1 NA TRBJ1-5 TRBV6-2/TRBV6-3
TGTGCCAGCAGCTCGGGACTAGAGCCGGAGACCCAGTACTTC CASSSGLEPETQYF TRBD2 NA TRBJ2-5 TRBV11-3
TGTGCCAGCACCCAATTCGTTGGGCAGCCCCAGCATTTT CASTQFVGQPQHF NA NA TRBJ1-5 TRBV2
TGTGCCAGCAGTCCACGCGGCCACAGGGGTAATGAAGCTTTCTTT CASSPRGHRGNEAFF TRBD1 NA TRBJ1-1 TRBV27
TGTGCCAGCAGCCCGACAGGGGGTGACAATCAGCCCCAGCATTTT CASSPTGGDNQPQHF TRBD1 NA TRBJ1-5 TRBV3-1/TRBV3-2
TGTGCCAGACAGGGACCCCACTCTGGAAACACCATATATTTT CARQGPHSGNTIYF NA NA TRBJ1-3 TRBV2
TGTGCCAGCGGCCGTGGGGGGTGGAATGAGCAGTTCTTC CASGRGGWNEQFF NA once TRBJ2-1 TRBV12-3/TRBV12-4
TGTGCCAGCAGCCATGAGGGATGGATATCTGGAAACACCATATATTTT CASSHEGWISGNTIYF NA NA TRBJ1-3 TRBV14
TGTGCCACGACTTCCGGCGGGGGGAGCAATCAGCCCCAGCATTTT CATTSGGGSNQPQHF NA NA TRBJ1-5 TRBV19
TGTGCCAGCAGGGGGGTAAATGAAGCTTTCTTT CASRGVNEAFF NA NA TRBJ1-1 TRBV6-5
TGTGCCAGCAGTTTTGGGGGGTTCGGGGCCAACGTCCTGACTTTC CASSFGGFGANVLTF NA NA TRBJ2-6 TRBV28
TGCAGCGTTGAGAGGCGGATGAACACTGAAGCTTTCTTT CSVERRMNTEAFF NA NA TRBJ1-1 TRBV29-1
TGTGCCAGCAGCGAAGGGGGTCGGGGTACGGCACCCCTCCACTTT CASSEGGRGTAPLHF NA NA TRBJ1-6 TRBV2
TGTGCCACCAGTCTCGCCGGGGGCCGGGAGGACGAGCAGTACTTC CATSLAGGREDEQYF NA NA TRBJ2-7 TRBV24-1
TGTGCCATCAGTGAGTCGAAAGGACTAGCGGGAGTAGGTAATGAGCAGTTCTTC CAISESKGLAGVGNEQFF TRBD2 NA TRBJ2-1 TRBV10-3
TGTGCCAGCAGCAAGGATTGGGACAGTAGAAAGAACGAGCAGTACTTC CASSKDWDSRKNEQYF TRBD1 NA TRBJ2-7 TRBV7-2
TGTGCCAGCAGCACCCGACAGGGGGCTGGCTACACCTTC CASSTRQGAGYTF TRBD1 NA TRBJ1-2 TRBV7-2
TGTGCCAGCAGTGAAATAGGAGGAGGGAGCTCCTACGAGCAGTACTTC CASSEIGGGSSYEQYF NA NA TRBJ2-7 TRBV6-1
TGTGCCAGCTCTTACCCCGGGGTGACCTATGGCTACACCTTC CASSYPGVTYGYTF NA NA TRBJ1-2 TRBV3-1/TRBV3-2
TGTGCCAGCAGCTTAAATTTAGGGTACTCACCCCTCCACTTT CASSLNLGYSPLHF NA NA TRBJ1-6 TRBV7-9
TGTGCCAGCAGTTCTAGCGGGAGCGCGGAGACCCAGTACTTC CASSSSGSAETQYF TRBD2 NA TRBJ2-5 TRBV27
TGTGCCAGCAGAGGCGGGGCGTTGTCTGAAGCTTTCTTT CASRGGALSEAFF NA once TRBJ1-1 TRBV10-3
TGCAGCGTTCCGGTCATGAACACTGAAGCTTTCTTT CSVPVMNTEAFF NA NA TRBJ1-1 TRBV29-1
TGTGCCAGCAGTTTAATCTCTGACAGTCCCAATCAGCCCCAGCATTTT CASSLISDSPNQPQHF NA NA TRBJ1-5 TRBV27
TGCGCCAGCAGCGCCTGGACTAGCGGGAGGGCCGGGGACAATGAGCAGTTCTTC CASSAWTSGRAGDNEQFF TRBD2 NA TRBJ2-1 TRBV5-1
TGTGCCAGCAGCCTACAGGAGTACTATGGCTACACCTTC CASSLQEYYGYTF NA NA TRBJ1-2 TRBV7-3
TGTGCCAGCAGCTTGGAACGGCGGATCCCCTCCTACGAGCAGTACTTC CASSLERRIPSYEQYF NA NA TRBJ2-7 TRBV5-5
TGTGCCAGCAGCGAAGGGCTCCAGGTTTACGAGCAGTACTTC CASSEGLQVYEQYF NA NA TRBJ2-7 TRBV9
TGCAGCGTCGTAGGACGGCTTAACTATGGCTACACCTTC CSVVGRLNYGYTF NA NA TRBJ1-2 TRBV29-1
TGTGCCAGCAGTCCGACGGTAAATTCACCCCTCCACTTT CASSPTVNSPLHF NA NA TRBJ1-6 TRBV2
TGTGCCAGCAGCCCAGGACAGAACAATGAGCAGTTCTTC CASSPGQNNEQFF NA NA TRBJ2-1 TRBV12-3/TRBV12-4
TGTGCCAGTAGCCTGGACGGATCTAACTATGGCTACACCTTC CASSLDGSNYGYTF NA NA TRBJ1-2 TRBV19
TGTGCCAGCAGTGACCTATTGGAAACTTCCATATATTTT CASSDLLETSIYF NA NA TRBJ1-3 TRBV6-1
TGTGCCAGCAGCTTACAGGGGGCGGTCAAAAACATTCAGTACTTC CASSLQGAVKNIQYF TRBD1 NA TRBJ2-4 TRBV7-2
TGTGCCAGCAGCTCTGGGACAGCTTTTGGCTACACCTTC CASSSGTAFGYTF TRBD1 NA TRBJ1-2 TRBV3-1/TRBV3-2
TGCGCCAGCAGCAGGGGGGCTAGCGGTTACAATGAGCAGTTCTTC CASSRGASGYNEQFF NA NA TRBJ2-1 TRBV5-1
TGTGCCAGCAAACAGGGTAGTGATACGCAGTATTTT CASKQGSDTQYF NA NA TRBJ2-3 TRBV2
TGTGCCAGCAGTTGGGACAGGGGAAAACTGTTTTTT CASSWDRGKLFF TRBD1 NA TRBJ1-4 TRBV12-3/TRBV12-4
TGTGCCAGTACCGGAGGGGCCGGGGAGCTGTTTTTT CASTGGAGELFF NA once TRBJ2-2 TRBV19
TGTGCCAGCAGCGCTTGGGGACAGGCGGCCGGGGAGCTGTTTTTT CASSAWGQAAGELFF TRBD1 NA TRBJ2-2 TRBV9
TGCGCCAGCACCGAGACAGGGGGCGGTCAGCCCCAGCATTTT CASTETGGGQPQHF TRBD1 NA TRBJ1-5 TRBV5-1
TGTGCCAGTAATCAGGCGGGACAGGGTGGCTCTGAAGCTTTCTTT CASNQAGQGGSEAFF TRBD1 NA TRBJ1-1 TRBV19
TGCGCCAGCAGCCAAGATACAGGGTCCGGTGAGCAGTTCTTC CASSQDTGSGEQFF NA NA TRBJ2-1 TRBV4-3
TGTGCCAGCAGCCCGACAGGCCCCAGCACTGAAGCTTTCTTT CASSPTGPSTEAFF NA NA TRBJ1-1 TRBV5-4
TGCGCCAGCAGCCAGGATACAGGACCCAATCAGCCCCAGCATTTT CASSQDTGPNQPQHF NA NA TRBJ1-5 TRBV4-3
TGTGCCAGCAGGGGACAGGCGAACACTGAAGCTTTCTTT CASRGQANTEAFF TRBD1 NA TRBJ1-1 TRBV12-3/TRBV12-4
TGTGCCAGTACGACAGGGGGTGGCTACACCTTC CASTTGGGYTF TRBD1 NA TRBJ1-2 TRBV19
TGTGCCAGCAGCCAAGTCTACGGGAATCAGGAAGAGACCCAGTACTTC CASSQVYGNQEETQYF NA NA TRBJ2-5 TRBV3-1/TRBV3-2
TGCGCCAGCAGCCAATCCGGGACAGGGTCCTACGAGCAGTACTTC CASSQSGTGSYEQYF TRBD1 once TRBJ2-7 TRBV4-1
TGTGCCGGTCATGGAAGGGGGCGAGCGGACCTAAGAGACAATGAGCAGTTCTTC CAGHGRGRADLRDNEQFF TRBD1 NA TRBJ2-1 TRBV5-4
TGCGCCAGCAGCTTGGCGGGGTTTAAGTTTTCCAATGAGCAGTTCTTC CASSLAGFKFSNEQFF NA NA TRBJ2-1 TRBV5-1
TGCGCCAGCAGCTTGGAAGCAGGGGGGGACACTGAAGCTTTCTTT CASSLEAGGDTEAFF TRBD1 NA TRBJ1-1 TRBV5-1
TGTGCCAGCAGCTTCCACAAGGGGCAGGAGCACTATGGCTACACCTTC CASSFHKGQEHYGYTF NA NA TRBJ1-2 TRBV9
TGTGCCAGCAGTCTCCGGGGCAGAGCTAACTATGGCTACACCTTC CASSLRGRANYGYTF NA NA TRBJ1-2 TRBV28
TGTGCCAGCAGCTTAACTGGGTTAAATGAGCAGTTCTTC CASSLTGLNEQFF NA NA TRBJ2-1 TRBV7-2
TGCGCCAGCAGCCAAGATAGGGGCCCCAATGAAAAACTGTTTTTT CASSQDRGPNEKLFF NA NA TRBJ1-4 TRBV4-3
TGTGCCAGCAGTGTGGCCGGCAGGGGCCTTGGTTCTACAAATACGCAGTATTTT CASSVAGRGLGSTNTQYF NA NA TRBJ2-3 TRBV27